A single sample is the source of the 14 T cell receptor beta chains below, sequenced in a study of tissue T cells after allogeneic stem cell transplantation. Time point here: mouse harvest day 14 after allogeneic transplant. Tail vein injection delivered 10^7 T-cell-depleted bone marrow cells and 10^6 splenic CD5+ T cells. Profiling relied on immunoSEQ multiplex PCR, and the TCRdb table lists in-frame clones only, not all of them. Counted here are around 1,700 clones, roughly 45% occurring once; the ten biggest clones make up 20% to 25%. The source material was gut tissue. The origin of the receptors is a female BALB/c mouse given C57BL/6 T cells with graft-versus-host disease after an allogeneic hematopoietic cell transplant.

As regards this clone: Genes and germline are mouse. The CDR3 extends 1 residue past the end of the read, so its final part is completed from the germline J gene. The chain joins TRBV19 to TRBJ2-1; 10 nucleotides align to TRBD2. After removal of 1 base from V and 6 bases from J, the junction contained 4 bases not matched to a gene. Looked up from germline, CDR1 is FNHDT and CDR2 is SITEND (reference sequence). The length of the CDR3 is 15 residues. The part of the CDR3 DNA that was read is TGTGCCAGCAGTATACCTGGGGGGGCAAGTGCTGAGCAGTTC. Encoded protein: CASSIPGGASAEQF. The entire CDR3 is CASSIPGGASAEQFF. Combining the CDR3 with reference TRBV19 and TRBJ2-1 gives the whole variable domain GGIITQTPKFLIGQEGQKLTLKCQQNFNHDTMYWYRQDSGKGLRLIYYSITENDLQKGDLSEGYDASREKKSSFSLTVTSAQKNEMAVFLCASSIPGGASAEQFFGPGTRLTVL.

As for this clone: Each gene name is a mouse one. With the read ending 1 residue before the CDR3 end, the germline J gene is used to fill in that end. The rearrangement links TRBV14 to TRBJ1-1, with D hard to call. This CDR3 has 11 amino acids. From germline, CDR1 is SGHDT and CDR2 FRDEAV. Between the trimmed V and J ends, which lost 1 base and 8 bases, there was a span of 6 bases. CDR3 sequence: CASSFVGEVFF. Incomplete CDR3 DNA: TGTGCCAGCAGTTTCGTGGGGGAAGTCTTC.

This clone showed up just a few times. Here the gene names and germline are mouse. The CDR3 here is CASSPGTINTGQLYF. The part of the CDR3 DNA that was read is TGTGCCAGCAGCCCCGGGACTATAAACACCGGGCAGCTCTAC. The chain employs TRBV14 and TRBJ2-2, with D perhaps matching TRBD2 (6 bases). The sequenced fragment ends 1 residue before the CDR3 boundary, so the rest is inferred from the germline J gene. CDR1 SGHDT and CDR2 FRDEAV come from the germline V gene. The CDR3 has 15 amino acids. Between the trimmed V and J ends, which lost 5 bases and 1 base, there was a span of 12 bases.

The sample holds one count of this clone. Gene names and germline match the mouse. Read data end 1 residue before the CDR3 end; the end is taken from the germline J gene. The genes are TRBV3 and TRBJ2-4; a possible D gene is TRBD1 (5 bases). The ends were cut back, 4 bases at V and 0 bases at J, with 8 bases in the middle. The germline CDR1 and CDR2 sequences are SNHLY and FYNGKV (reference sequence). CDR3 size: 14 residues. Incomplete CDR3 DNA: TGTGCCAGCAGCTCGGACACTAGTCAAAACACCTTGTAC. Translating it yields CASSSDTSQNTLY. The whole CDR3 reads CASSSDTSQNTLYF.

This clone was recorded a few times. Gene names and germline refer to mouse. The read is 1 residue too short to cover the CDR3 end, so that end is filled in from the germline J gene. V usage is TRBV3 and J usage is TRBJ2-7; 9 bases fit TRBD1. Germline assignment: CDR1 SNHLY and CDR2 FYNGKV (reference sequence). This CDR3 contains 14 residues. The ends lost 1 base at V and 7 bases at J; junction bases unmatched: 5. CDR3 DNA (partial): TGTGCCAGCAGCTTAGAGGGACAGGGAAGGGAACAGTAC. Its translation: CASSLEGQGREQY. In full, the CDR3 is CASSLEGQGREQYF.

This clone showed up just once. Gene names and germline match the mouse. Read data end 1 residue before the CDR3 end; the end is taken from the germline J gene. The rearrangement links TRBV13-3 to TRBJ1-2, with TRBD1 matching 10 bases. CDR1 NNHDY and CDR2 SYVADS come from the germline V gene. The junction had 5 bases not matched to a gene; V was cut back by 2 bases and J by 1 base. This CDR3 is built from 16 residues. The CDR3 region is CASSDRTGGRNSDYTF. The part of the CDR3 DNA that was read is TGTGCCAGCAGTGACCGGACAGGGGGTAGAAACTCCGACTACACC.

Points on this clone: The gene names here belong to mouse. Read sequence stops 1 residue before the CDR3 end, and the germline J gene provides the missing end. The rearrangement uses TRBV1 and TRBJ2-1; D is perhaps TRBD2 (7 bases). The CDR3 loop spans 15 amino acids. The ends were cut back, 4 bases at V and 2 bases at J, with 12 bases in the middle. CDR1 is NSQYPW and CDR2 is LRSPGD in the germline V gene (reference sequence). CDR3 DNA, as far as it was read: TGCACCTGCAGTGGGGGGGCGCTTGACTATGCTGAGCAGTTC. It encodes CTCSGGALDYAEQF. The whole CDR3 region reads CTCSGGALDYAEQFF. Looking up the rest from reference TRBV1 and TRBJ2-1 gives the full variable domain: VTLLEQNPRWRLVPRGQAVNLRCILKNSQYPWMSWYQQDLQKQLQWLFTLRSPGDKEVKSLPGADYLATRVTDTELRLQVANMSQGRTLYCTCSGGALDYAEQFFGPGTRLTVL.

This clone is classed as large. Here the gene names and germline are mouse. From the germline J gene comes the end of the CDR3, since the read stops 1 residue before it. This rearrangement joins TRBV26 to TRBJ1-2, with no clear D. Germline CDR1 reads KGHPV; CDR2 reads FQNQEV (reference sequence). Trimming cost V 6 bases and J 0 bases, with 5 bases left between them. The CDR3 covers 12 residues. The CDR3 here is CASRTSNSDYTF. The part of the CDR3 DNA that was read is TGTGCCAGCAGGACATCAAACTCCGACTACACC.

Turning to this clone: Here the gene names and germline are mouse. The CDR3 end is not reached by the read, which stops 1 residue before it; the germline J gene fills it in. V and J are TRBV26 and TRBJ1-4, with unresolved D. CDR1 KGHPV and CDR2 FQNQEV come from the germline V gene (reference sequence). CDR3 length: 14 amino acids. V dropped 0 bases and J dropped 5 bases, with 7 bases sitting between them. Incomplete CDR3 DNA: TGTGCCAGCAGTCTGTCGATATCAAACGAAAGATTATTT. Translated, it gives CASSLSISNERLF. The whole CDR3 is CASSLSISNERLFF.

With regard to this clone: Mouse gene names and germline throughout. The read ends 1 residue early relative to the CDR3; the germline J gene fills the gap. V and J are TRBV26 and TRBJ2-5; D unresolved. This CDR3 has 14 amino acids. With 1 base removed from V and 0 bases from J, the gap between germline ends came to 5 bases. Germline CDR1 is KGHPV and CDR2 is FQNQEV (reference sequence). CDR3 sequence reads: CASSLLGNQDTQYF. CDR3 DNA, as far as it was read: TGTGCCAGCAGTCTGTTGGGTAACCAAGACACCCAGTAC.

By proportion, this clone is large. These gene names are mouse names. The read terminates 1 residue before the CDR3 end, so the remaining end is supplied by the germline J gene. The chain links TRBV2 to TRBJ1-4; D gene uncertain. V shed 10 bases and J shed 0 bases, with 9 bases lying between them. Germline-derived CDR1 and CDR2 are LGHNA and YSYQKL. The CDR3 sequence is 13 residues long. This CDR3 reads CATGTISNERLFF. The covered CDR3 bases are TGTGCCACCGGAACAATTTCCAACGAAAGATTATTT.

With respect to this clone: Gene and germline names: mouse. The DNA ends 1 residue before the CDR3 does, and the rest of the CDR3 is filled in from the germline J gene. This chain uses TRBV1 with TRBJ1-4; D might be TRBD1 (6 bases). Germline CDR1 NSQYPW, CDR2 LRSPGD (reference sequence). Trimming took off 1 base at V and 4 bases at J, with 7 bases between the two ends. The CDR3 spans 14 residues. CDR3: CTCSAGDNNERLFF. The covered CDR3 bases are TGCACCTGCAGTGCAGGGGACAACAACGAAAGATTATTT.

In its sample, this clone is large. Gene names are the mouse ones. The read stops 1 residue short of the end of the CDR3; the missing end is completed from the germline J gene. This chain uses TRBV3 with TRBJ2-4, with D possibly matching TRBD2 (6 bases). V was clipped by 4 bases and J by 0 bases, with 8 bases between them. The CDR3 totals 14 residues. Germline V gene sequence: CDR1 SNHLY, CDR2 FYNGKV (reference sequence). CDR3 DNA, as far as it was read: TGTGCCAGCAGCTCACTGGGTAGTCAAAACACCTTGTAC. Protein: CASSSLGSQNTLY. The complete CDR3 protein is CASSSLGSQNTLYF.

A single count supports this clone. The genes are named according to mouse. The CDR3 goes on 1 residue after the read ends, and that part is filled in from the germline J gene. This chain connects TRBV19 to TRBJ1-1; 7 bases are shared with TRBD1. This CDR3 contains 13 residues. The V and J ends lost 4 bases and 4 bases, in that order; junction bases with no gene match: 4. Germline loops: CDR1 FNHDT, CDR2 SITEND (reference sequence). The covered CDR3 bases are TGTGCCAGCAGTTACAGGGGAGGCACAGAAGTCTTC. Protein sequence: CASSYRGGTEVF. The complete CDR3 protein is CASSYRGGTEVFF.